In its sample, the clone carrying this T cell receptor (beta chain) was seen many times. Its specificity is unknown. The TCR beta library used iRepertoire HTBI primers with Arm-PCR amplification of CDR3. TCRdb re-derived calls from the multiplex PCR reads in MiXCR, one entry per CDR3 protein. The repertoire holds approximately 400,000 distinct CDR3 sequences, with around 20% as singletons. Noted time point: persistent/refractory GD, antithyroid drugs over 5 years with positive TRAb. Extracted PBMC RNA gave rise to the TCR library. The source of the patients was an endocrinology department in Xi'an, China. This specimen belongs to a study of regulatory T cells in long-lasting Graves disease. Study results and caveats: TRBV28 was favored in persistent disease, as were TRBJ1-2 and TRBJ2-5.

Germline values: CDR1 MDHEN, CDR2 SYDVKM. There are 16 residues in the CDR3. V lost 5 bases and J 2 bases, leaving 15 bases between the germline ends. This sample comprised peripheral blood mononuclear cells (PBMCs), obtained when the disease was refractory, from a patient treated with antithyroid drugs. The receptor's source is a female donor with Graves disease. The rearrangement links TRBV28 to TRBJ1-4, with D maybe TRBD1 (6 bases). This CDR3 reads CASSTPEGDTNEKLFF. CDR3 nucleotides: TGTGCCAGCAGTACACCCGAGGGGGACACTAATGAAAAACTGTTTTTT.